Presented here are 5 T cell receptor beta chains from one specimen sequenced in a study of shared clonotypes between healthy human individuals. The assay was immunoSEQ multiplex PCR, and TCRdb's table has in-frame clones only and misses some. The table records 950,000 to 1,200,000 clones, roughly 77% of them present only once. Specimen: memory CD4+ T cells from PBMCs. Indicated subset: CD45RA-negative fraction. The source of these receptors is a young man in good health. Some clones in this sample may be carry-over from other donors' samples.

This clone is a singleton in its sample. The chain carries TRBV7-2 and TRBJ2-3; D remains ambiguous. This CDR3 is built from 12 residues. CDR1 and CDR2 (germline): SGHTA, FQGNSA. V gave up 5 bases and J gave up 11 bases, with 14 bases separating them. The CDR3 is CASSLALALQYF. CDR3 bases: TGTGCCAGCAGCCTGGCCCTGGCACTGCAGTATTTT.

This clone occurred once. This chain uses TRBV7-8 with TRBJ2-7, with no clear D. The length of the CDR3 is 12 residues. The germline V and J ends were trimmed by 4 bases and 2 bases, with 6 bases remaining between them. Germline-derived CDR1 and CDR2 are SGHVS and FQNEAQ. In DNA form, the CDR3 reads TGTGCCAGCAGCTCCACAACCTACGAGCAGTACTTC. Residues: CASSSTTYEQYF.

The rearrangement joins TRBV30 to TRBJ1-5; TRBD1 might be the D (5 bases). The germline CDR1 and CDR2 sequences are GTSNPN and SVGIG (reference sequence). This CDR3 has 13 amino acids. The V gene lost 1 base and the J gene lost 4 bases, with 8 bases spanning the gap. In DNA, the CDR3 is TGTGCCTGGAGTGGGGGGGAGAATCAGCCCCAGCATTTT. Translating it yields CAWSGGENQPQHF.

This clone was observed many times. The V gene is TRBV19, the J gene TRBJ2-5, with D tentatively TRBD2 (6 bases). This CDR3 spans 12 amino acids. CDR1 and CDR2 (germline): LNHDA, SQIVND (reference sequence). V was clipped by 7 bases and J by 4 bases, with 10 bases between them. The CDR3: CASILGGETQYF. In DNA, the CDR3 is TGTGCCAGTATTTTGGGGGGAGAGACCCAGTACTTC.

The chain couples TRBV2 to TRBJ2-2, with TRBD1 matching 10 bases. The germline V gene has CDR1 SNHLY and CDR2 FYNNEI. The V and J ends lost 6 bases and 3 bases, in that order; junction bases with no gene match: 7. There are 16 residues in the CDR3. CDR3 sequence reads: CASRYPGTGDTGELFF. CDR3 in DNA: TGTGCCAGCAGATATCCCGGGACAGGGGACACCGGGGAGCTGTTTTTT.